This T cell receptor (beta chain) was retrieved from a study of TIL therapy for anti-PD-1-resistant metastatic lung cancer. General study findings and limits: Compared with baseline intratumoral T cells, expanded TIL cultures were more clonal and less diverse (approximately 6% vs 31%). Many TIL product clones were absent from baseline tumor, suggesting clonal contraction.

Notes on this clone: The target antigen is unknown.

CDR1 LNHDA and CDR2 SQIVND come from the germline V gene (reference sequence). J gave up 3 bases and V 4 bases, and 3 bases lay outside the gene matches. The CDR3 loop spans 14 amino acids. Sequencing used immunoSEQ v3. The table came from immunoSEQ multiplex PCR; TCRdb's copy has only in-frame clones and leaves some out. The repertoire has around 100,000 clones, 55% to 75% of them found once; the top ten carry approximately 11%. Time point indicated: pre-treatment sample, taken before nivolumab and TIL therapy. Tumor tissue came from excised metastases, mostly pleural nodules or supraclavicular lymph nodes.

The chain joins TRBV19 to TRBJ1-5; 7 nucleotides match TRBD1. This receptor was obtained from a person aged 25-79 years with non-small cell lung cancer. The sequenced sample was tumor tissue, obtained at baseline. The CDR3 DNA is TGTGCCAGTAGTACGACAGGGAACAATCAGCCCCAGCATTTT. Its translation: CASSTTGNNQPQHF.